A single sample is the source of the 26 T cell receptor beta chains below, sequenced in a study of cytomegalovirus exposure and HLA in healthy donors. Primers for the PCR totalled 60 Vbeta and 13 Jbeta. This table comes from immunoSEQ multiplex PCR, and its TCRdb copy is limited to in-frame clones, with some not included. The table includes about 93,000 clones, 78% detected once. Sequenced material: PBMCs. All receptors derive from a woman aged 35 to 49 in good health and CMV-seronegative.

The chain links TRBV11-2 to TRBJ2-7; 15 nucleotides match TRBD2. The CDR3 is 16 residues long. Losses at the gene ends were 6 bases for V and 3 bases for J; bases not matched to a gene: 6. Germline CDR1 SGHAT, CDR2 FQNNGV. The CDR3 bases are TGTGCCAGCAGACCGGGACTAGCGGGAGGTATCTACGAGCAGTACTTC. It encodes CASRPGLAGGIYEQYF.

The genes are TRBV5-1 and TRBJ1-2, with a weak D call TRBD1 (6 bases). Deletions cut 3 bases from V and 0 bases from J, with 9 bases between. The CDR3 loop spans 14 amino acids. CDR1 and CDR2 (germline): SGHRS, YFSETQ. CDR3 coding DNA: TGCGCCAGCAGCTCCGGACAGACTAACTATGGCTACACCTTC. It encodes CASSSGQTNYGYTF.

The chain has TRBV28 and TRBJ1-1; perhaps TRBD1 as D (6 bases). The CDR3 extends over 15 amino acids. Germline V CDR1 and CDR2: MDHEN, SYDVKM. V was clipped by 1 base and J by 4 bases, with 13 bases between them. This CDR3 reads CASSLSQRGLTEAFF. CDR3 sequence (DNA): TGTGCCAGCAGTTTATCCCAGCGGGGGCTCACTGAAGCTTTCTTT. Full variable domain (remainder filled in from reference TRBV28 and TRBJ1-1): DVKVTQSSRYLVKRTGEKVFLECVQDMDHENMFWYRQDPGLGLRLIYFSYDVKMKEKGDIPEGYSVSREKKERFSLILESASTNQTSMYLCASSLSQRGLTEAFFGQGTRLTVV.

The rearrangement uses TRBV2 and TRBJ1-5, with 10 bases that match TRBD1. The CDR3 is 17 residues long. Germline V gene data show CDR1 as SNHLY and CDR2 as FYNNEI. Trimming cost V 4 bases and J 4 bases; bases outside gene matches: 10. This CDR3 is CASSAPHGQGVNQPQHF. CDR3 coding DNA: TGTGCCAGCAGTGCCCCCCACGGACAGGGGGTAAATCAGCCCCAGCATTTT.

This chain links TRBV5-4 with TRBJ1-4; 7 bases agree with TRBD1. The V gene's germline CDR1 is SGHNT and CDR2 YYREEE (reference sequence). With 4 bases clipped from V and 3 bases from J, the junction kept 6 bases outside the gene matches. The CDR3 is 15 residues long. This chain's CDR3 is CASSPWDRSNEKLFF. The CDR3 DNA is TGTGCCAGCAGCCCCTGGGACAGATCTAATGAAAAACTGTTTTTT.

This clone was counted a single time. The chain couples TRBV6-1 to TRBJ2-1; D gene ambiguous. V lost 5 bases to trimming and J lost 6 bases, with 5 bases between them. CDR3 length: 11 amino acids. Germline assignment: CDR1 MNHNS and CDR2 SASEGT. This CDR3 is CASSLINEQFF. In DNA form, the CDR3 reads TGTGCCAGCAGTCTTATCAATGAGCAGTTCTTC.

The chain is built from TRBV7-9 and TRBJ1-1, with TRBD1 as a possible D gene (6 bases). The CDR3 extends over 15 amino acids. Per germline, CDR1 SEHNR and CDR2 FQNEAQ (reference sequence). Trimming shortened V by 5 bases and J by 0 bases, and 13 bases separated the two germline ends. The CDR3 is CASSHRTAMNTEAFF. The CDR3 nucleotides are TGTGCCAGCAGCCACCGGACAGCTATGAACACTGAAGCTTTCTTT.

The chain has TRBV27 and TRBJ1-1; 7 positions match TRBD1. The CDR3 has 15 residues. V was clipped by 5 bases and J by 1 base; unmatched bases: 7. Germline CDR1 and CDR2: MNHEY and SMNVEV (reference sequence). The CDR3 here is CASSPLGTANTEAFF. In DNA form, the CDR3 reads TGTGCCAGCAGTCCCCTAGGGACAGCGAACACTGAAGCTTTCTTT.

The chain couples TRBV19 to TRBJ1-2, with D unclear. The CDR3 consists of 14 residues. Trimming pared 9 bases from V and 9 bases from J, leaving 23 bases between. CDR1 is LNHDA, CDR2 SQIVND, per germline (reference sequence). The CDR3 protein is CASQKPGFLWSYTF. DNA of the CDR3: TGTGCCAGCCAAAAGCCAGGATTTCTATGGAGCTACACCTTC.

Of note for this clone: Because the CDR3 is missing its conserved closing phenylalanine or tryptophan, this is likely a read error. The CDR3 reads CASSVQGLYGYTL. The CDR3 DNA follows: TGTGCCAGCAGTGTACAGGGCCTTTATGGCTACACCCTC. J is TRBJ1-2 and V is TRBV28, with a tentative D call TRBD1 (6 bases). This CDR3 has 13 amino acids. Trimming took off 5 bases at V and 5 bases at J, with 12 bases between the two ends. Germline assignment: CDR1 MDHEN and CDR2 SYDVKM.

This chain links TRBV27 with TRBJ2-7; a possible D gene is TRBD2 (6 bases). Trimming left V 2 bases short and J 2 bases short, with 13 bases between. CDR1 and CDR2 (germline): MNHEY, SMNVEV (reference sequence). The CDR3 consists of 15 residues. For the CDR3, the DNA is TGTGCCAGCAGTTTAGGAAACGGCGGGGCCTACGAGCAGTACTTC. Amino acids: CASSLGNGGAYEQYF.

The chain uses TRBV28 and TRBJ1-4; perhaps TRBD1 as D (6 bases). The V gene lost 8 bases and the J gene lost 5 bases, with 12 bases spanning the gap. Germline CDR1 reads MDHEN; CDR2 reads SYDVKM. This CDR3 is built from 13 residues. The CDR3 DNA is TGTGCCAGCCTAACAGGGTTAAATGAAAAACTGTTTTTT. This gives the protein CASLTGLNEKLFF.

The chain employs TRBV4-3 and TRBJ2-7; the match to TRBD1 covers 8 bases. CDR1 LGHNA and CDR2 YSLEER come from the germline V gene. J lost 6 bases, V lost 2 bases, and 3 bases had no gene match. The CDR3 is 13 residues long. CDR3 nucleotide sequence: TGCGCCAGCAGCCAACGACAGGGGACCGAGCAGTACTTC. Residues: CASSQRQGTEQYF.

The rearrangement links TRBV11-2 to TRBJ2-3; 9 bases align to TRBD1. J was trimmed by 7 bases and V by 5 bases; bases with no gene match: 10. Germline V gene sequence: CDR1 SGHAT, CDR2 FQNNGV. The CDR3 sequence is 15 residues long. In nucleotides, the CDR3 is TGTGCCAGCAGCCCCCTGGACAGGGGTGCTTATACGCAGTATTTT. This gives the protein CASSPLDRGAYTQYF. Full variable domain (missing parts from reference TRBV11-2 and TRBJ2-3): EAGVAQSPRYKIIEKRQSVAFWCNPISGHATLYWYQQILGQGPKLLIQFQNNGVVDDSQLPKDRFSAERLKGVDSTLKIQPAKLEDSAVYLCASSPLDRGAYTQYFGPGTRLTVL.

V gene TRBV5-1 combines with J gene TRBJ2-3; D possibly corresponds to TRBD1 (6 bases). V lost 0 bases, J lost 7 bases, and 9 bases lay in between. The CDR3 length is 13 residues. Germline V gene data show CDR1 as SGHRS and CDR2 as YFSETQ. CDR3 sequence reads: CASSLDRDYTQYF. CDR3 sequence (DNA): TGCGCCAGCAGCTTGGACAGGGATTATACGCAGTATTTT.

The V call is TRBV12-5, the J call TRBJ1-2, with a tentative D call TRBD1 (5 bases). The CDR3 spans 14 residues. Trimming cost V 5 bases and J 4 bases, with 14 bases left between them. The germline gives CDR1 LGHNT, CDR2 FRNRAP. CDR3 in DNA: TGTGCTAGTGGTCCCGGGACTTCTCTCTATGGCTACACCTTC. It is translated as CASGPGTSLYGYTF.

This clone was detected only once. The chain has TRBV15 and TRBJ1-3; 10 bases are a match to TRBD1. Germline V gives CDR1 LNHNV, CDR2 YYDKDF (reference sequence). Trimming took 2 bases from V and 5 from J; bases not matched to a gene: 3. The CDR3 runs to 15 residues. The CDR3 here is CATSRPGQGRNTIYF. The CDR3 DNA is TGTGCCACCAGCAGACCGGGACAGGGGCGAAACACCATATATTTT.

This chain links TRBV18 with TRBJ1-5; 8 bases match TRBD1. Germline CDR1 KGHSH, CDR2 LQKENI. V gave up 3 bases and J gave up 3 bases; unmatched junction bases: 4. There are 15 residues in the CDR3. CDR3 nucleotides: TGTGCCAGCTCACCGGGACAGGAAAACAATCAGCCCCAGCATTTT. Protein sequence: CASSPGQENNQPQHF.

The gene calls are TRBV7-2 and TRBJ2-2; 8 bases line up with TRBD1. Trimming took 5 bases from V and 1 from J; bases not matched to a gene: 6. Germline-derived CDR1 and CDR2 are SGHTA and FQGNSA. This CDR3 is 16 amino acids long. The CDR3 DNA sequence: TGTGCCAGCAGCCTAACCGGGACAGGGAACACCGGGGAGCTGTTTTTT. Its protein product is CASSLTGTGNTGELFF.

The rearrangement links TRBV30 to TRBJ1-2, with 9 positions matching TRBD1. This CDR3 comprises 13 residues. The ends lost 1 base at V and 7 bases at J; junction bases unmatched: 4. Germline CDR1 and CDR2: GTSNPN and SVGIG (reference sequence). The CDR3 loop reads CAWSGTGVSGYTF. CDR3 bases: TGTGCCTGGAGTGGGACAGGGGTTAGTGGCTACACCTTC.

DNA of the CDR3: TGTGCCAGCAGTTCAGGCCTTGGCTACACTGAAGCTTTCTTT. Its translation: CASSSGLGYTEAFF. This sequence joins TRBV13 and TRBJ1-1; D is unresolved. Trimming pared 6 bases from V and 3 bases from J, leaving 14 bases between. This CDR3 has 14 residues. Germline V lookup: CDR1 PRHDT, CDR2 FYEKMQ (reference sequence).

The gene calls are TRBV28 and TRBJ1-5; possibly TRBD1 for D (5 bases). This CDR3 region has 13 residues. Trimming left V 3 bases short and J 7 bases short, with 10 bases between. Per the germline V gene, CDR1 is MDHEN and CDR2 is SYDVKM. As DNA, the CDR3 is TGTGCCAGCAGTTTGGAGACAGTCCAGCCCCAGCATTTT. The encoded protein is CASSLETVQPQHF.

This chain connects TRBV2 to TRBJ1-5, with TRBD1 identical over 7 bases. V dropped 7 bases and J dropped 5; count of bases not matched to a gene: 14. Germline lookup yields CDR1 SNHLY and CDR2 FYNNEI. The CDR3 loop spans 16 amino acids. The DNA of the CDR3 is TGTGCCAGCAAGCCCCCTAGACAGGGCGTGGATCAGCCCCAGCATTTT. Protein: CASKPPRQGVDQPQHF.

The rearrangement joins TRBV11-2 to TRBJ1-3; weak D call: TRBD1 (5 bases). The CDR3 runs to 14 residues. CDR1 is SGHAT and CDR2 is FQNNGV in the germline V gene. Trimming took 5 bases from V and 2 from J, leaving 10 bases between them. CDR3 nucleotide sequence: TGTGCCAGCAGCCGGGACTTTACTGGAAACACCATATATTTT. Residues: CASSRDFTGNTIYF.

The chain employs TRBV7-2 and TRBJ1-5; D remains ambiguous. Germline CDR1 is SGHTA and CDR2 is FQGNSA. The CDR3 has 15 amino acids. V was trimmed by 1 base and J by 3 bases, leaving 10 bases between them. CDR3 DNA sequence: TGTGCCAGCAGCTTAGTGGCGGGGTACAATCAGCCCCAGCATTTT. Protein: CASSLVAGYNQPQHF.

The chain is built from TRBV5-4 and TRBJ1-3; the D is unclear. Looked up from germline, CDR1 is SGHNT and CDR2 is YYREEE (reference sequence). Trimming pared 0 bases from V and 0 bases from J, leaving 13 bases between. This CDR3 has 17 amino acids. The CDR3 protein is CASSLAARVYSGNTIYF. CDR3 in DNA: TGTGCCAGCAGCTTGGCCGCACGGGTGTACTCTGGAAACACCATATATTTT. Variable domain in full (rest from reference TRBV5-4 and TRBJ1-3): ETGVTQSPTHLIKTRGQQVTLRCSSQSGHNTVSWYQQALGQGPQFIFQYYREEENGRGNFPPRFSGLQFPNYSSELNVNALELDDSALYLCASSLAARVYSGNTIYFGEGSWLTVV.